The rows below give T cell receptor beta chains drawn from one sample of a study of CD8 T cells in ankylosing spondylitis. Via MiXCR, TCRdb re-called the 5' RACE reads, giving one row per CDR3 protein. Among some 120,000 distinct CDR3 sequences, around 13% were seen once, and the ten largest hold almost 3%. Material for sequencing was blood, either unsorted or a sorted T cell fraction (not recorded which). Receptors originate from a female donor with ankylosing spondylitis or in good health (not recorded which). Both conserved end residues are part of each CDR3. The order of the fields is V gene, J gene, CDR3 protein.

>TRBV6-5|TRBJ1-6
CASSLFGNNSPLHF
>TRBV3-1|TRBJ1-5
CASSQDRSAGQPQHF
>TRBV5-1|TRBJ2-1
CASSLRTENEQFF
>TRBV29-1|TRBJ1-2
CSVAAGVYGYTF
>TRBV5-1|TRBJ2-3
CASSAQSVTDTQYF
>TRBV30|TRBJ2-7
CAWSVRASGSYEQYF
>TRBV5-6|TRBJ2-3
CASRGVHSDTQYF
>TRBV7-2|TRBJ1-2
CASSLEAQKNYGYTF
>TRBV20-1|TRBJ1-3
CSARRGPRAGNTIYF
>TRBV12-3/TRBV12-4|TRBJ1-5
CASGYSLSNQPQHF
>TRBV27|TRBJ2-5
CASSLLPPGTQYF
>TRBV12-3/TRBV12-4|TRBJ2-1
CASRGTGGPNEQFF
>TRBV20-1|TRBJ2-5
CSALDRGETQYF
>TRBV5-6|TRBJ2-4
CASSLGLVAKNIQYF
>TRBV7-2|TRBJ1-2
CASSHRGGTDYGYTF
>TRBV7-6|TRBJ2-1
CASSLQLAGNNEQFF
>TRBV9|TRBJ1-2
CASSLGTENYGYTF
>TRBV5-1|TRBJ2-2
CASSFSAAGSGELFF
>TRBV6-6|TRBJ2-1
CASSYAARGQFF
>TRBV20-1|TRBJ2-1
CSAFGASGIGYNEQFF
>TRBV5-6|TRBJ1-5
CASSLFVGNQPQHF
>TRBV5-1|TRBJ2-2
CASSLDPLGSGELFF
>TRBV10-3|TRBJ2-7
CAISDQGQTSYEQYF
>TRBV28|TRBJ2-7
CASTKDSPDEQYF
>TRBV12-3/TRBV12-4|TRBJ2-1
CASSSTSGGAGLYNEQFF
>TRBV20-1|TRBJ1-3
CSARKQVSGNTIYF
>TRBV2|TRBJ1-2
CVSSEGQGSNYGYTF
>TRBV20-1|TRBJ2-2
CSASAVIGELFF
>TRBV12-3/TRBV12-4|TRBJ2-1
CASSLFNEQFF
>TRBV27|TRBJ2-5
CASSLSWGLAGGAETQYF
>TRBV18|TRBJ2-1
CASSTGNSYNEQFF
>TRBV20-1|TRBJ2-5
CSARASSGGSETQYF